This record concerns one T cell receptor (beta chain) sequence. This sample is drawn from a study of blood T cell repertoires in COVID-19. Germline V gene sequence: CDR1 SGHKS, CDR2 YYEKEE (reference sequence). Unmatched junction bases numbered 7, after V lost 6 bases and J lost 2 bases. The CDR3 consists of 14 residues. The repertoire was sequenced with immunoSEQ multiplex PCR; TCRdb's copy has only in-frame clones and lacks some. The sample yields fewer than 150,000 clones, roughly 80% seen once. This chain links TRBV5-5 with TRBJ2-5; TRBD1 matches 7 bases. The clonotype originates from a man over 45 with acute or convalescent COVID-19. Sequenced input: peripheral blood. The CDR3 sequence: CASTQQGWQETQYF. CDR3 in DNA: TGTGCCAGCACCCAACAGGGGTGGCAAGAGACCCAGTACTTC. Full variable domain (remainder filled in from reference TRBV5-5 and TRBJ2-5): DAGVTQSPTHLIKTRGQQVTLRCSPISGHKSVSWYQQVLGQGPQFIFQYYEKEERGRGNFPDRFSARQFPNYSSELNVNALLLGDSALYLCASTQQGWQETQYFGPGTRLLVL.